This T cell receptor beta chain came from a study of cytomegalovirus exposure and HLA in healthy donors. It was with 60 Vbeta and 13 Jbeta primers that the PCR ran. The assay was immunoSEQ multiplex PCR, and TCRdb's table has in-frame clones only and misses some. The sample holds 150,000 to 200,000 clones, 80% to 90% seen once. Germline V gives CDR1 PRHDT, CDR2 FYEKMQ (reference sequence). The CDR3 is made up of 14 amino acids. V was shortened by 0 bases and J by 5 bases, with 10 bases between the two germline ends. The clonotype was recovered from a man aged 18 to 30 in good health and CMV-seropositive. Sequencing was performed on PBMCs. The chain is built from TRBV13 and TRBJ1-1; D is perhaps TRBD1 (6 bases). The CDR3 protein is CASSLGRGMTEAFF. The CDR3 DNA is TGTGCCAGCAGCTTAGGCAGGGGTATGACTGAAGCTTTCTTT.